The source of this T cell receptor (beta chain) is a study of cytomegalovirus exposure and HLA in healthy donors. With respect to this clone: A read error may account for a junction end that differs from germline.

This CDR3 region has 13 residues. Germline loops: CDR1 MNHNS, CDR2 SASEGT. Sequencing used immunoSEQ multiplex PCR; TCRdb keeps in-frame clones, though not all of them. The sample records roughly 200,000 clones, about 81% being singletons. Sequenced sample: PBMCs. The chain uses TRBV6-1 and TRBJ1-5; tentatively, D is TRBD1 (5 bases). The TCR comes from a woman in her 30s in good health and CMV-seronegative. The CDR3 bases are TGTGCCAGCAGTGAAAGGAGGGGATCAGCCCAGCAATTT. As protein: CASSERRGSAQQF.